Here is one T cell receptor (beta chain) with its context. Its binding antigen is unknown. Base qualities are not recorded, but no much larger clone differs from it by a single base. The CDR1 and CDR2 encoded by the germline V gene are SGHDN and FVKESK. The germline ends are 15 bases apart after V is trimmed by 0 bases and J by 2 bases. The CDR3 has 17 amino acids, counting the end cysteine and phenylalanine. Just the 51-base CDR3 DNA is kept, in frame starting at base 1. The source of the sample is a study of cytomegalovirus exposure and HLA in healthy donors (dated by TCRdb to between 2016 and 2019). The study in broad terms: An earlier analysis of 550 to 700 of the donors reported roughly 300 Gb of sequence data and 100 million to 130 million unique TCR beta sequences from 150 million to 200 million T cells. Roughly 300 gigabases of sequencing data and approximately 85 million unique TCR sequences were included in an early release covering roughly 700 HLA-typed donors. Among the roughly 370 genotyped donors, more than 70% belonged to the genetic ancestry cluster associated with self-reported Caucasian donors. The study aimed to test whether cataloging public T cell receptors could reveal signatures of past pathogen exposure. The study profiled the T cell repertoires of under 850 subjects by immunosequencing and related them to cytomegalovirus serostatus. A separate validation cohort of roughly 130 different subjects was used in addition to the approximately 640-subject first cohort. To predict cytomegalovirus infection status, the study brought together high-throughput TCR immunosequencing, statistical association of individual TCRs with disease status, and machine learning. In a later analysis, previously published TCR beta repertoires from more than 500 donors were re-analyzed and high-resolution HLA genotyping was added so that TCR occurrence patterns could be studied. Rather than drawing on any new phenotypic data, the later analysis identified candidate immune exposures from TCR beta sequences and the way those sequences occurred across donors. An earlier analysis of 450 to 750 of the donors used high-throughput TCR beta sequencing to judge whether each TCR beta V gene segment behaved as functional or pseudogenic. Donor age, sex, ethnicity and CMV serostatus were compiled alongside the repertoire data. Genome-wide SNP genotypes for about 65% of the roughly 670 donors were used in a later genetic analysis, which treated that subset as a discovery cohort. Every discovery cohort repertoire had been produced on one sequencing platform. Both class I and class II loci were covered by HLA typing, at four-digit resolution. Typing coverage differed by locus: A, B, C, DRB1 and DQB1 were typed in about 620-630 donors, DQA1 in about 560, DPA1 in 600 to 610, and DPB1 in 400 to 480. Four to six DR-DQ haplotypes were handled as single units for association and clustering, since linkage in the cohort was strong. Across 300 to 500 genotyped donors of the cohort, an average of about 240,000 unique TCR beta nucleotide sequences per donor were sequenced, and roughly 20% of those sequences were non-productive. Points the paper makes about the study in general: Compared with equally common non-associated chains, HLA-associated TCR beta chains in a later analysis were more clonally expanded and had lower generation probabilities. The sequencing pipeline was judged likely to have produced a cluster of highly shared sequence variants as a technical artifact. A further reported finding was that TCR beta sequences accurately predicted the HLA-A and HLA-B alleles for most subjects in the first cohort. In an earlier analysis of 587 of the donors, most TCR beta V segments appeared in productive rearrangements about 90% or about 30% of the time, broadly matching IMGT annotations. The earlier analysis of around 600 of the donors excluded roughly 17 rarely observed V segments, including chromosome 9 orphons, because counts were too low. In a later genetic analysis, a missense DCLRE1C variant was associated with V-gene and J-gene trimming of TCR beta chains, and the association was replicated in an independent cohort. For the cohort, immune exposure information was limited to CMV serostatus. Sequencing depth was assumed to be roughly uniform across donors in the presence/absence analyses, though that assumption may not hold. In a later genetic analysis, fewer N-insertions in productive TCRs were reported among donors in an Asian-associated ancestry cluster than the 666-donor mean. In a later analysis, the rate of TCR association differed among HLA loci, with DRB1 alleles having the most associated TCRs and HLA-C alleles having the fewest. Linkage disequilibrium might explain the correlated functional status among segregating V segments, but an unknown experimental factor could not be ruled out. According to a later analysis, parvovirus B19, influenza, CMV and Epstein-Barr virus appeared linked to several top co-occurrence clusters. Because HLA typing was unavailable for some donors at each locus, only the typed subset was used in association tests. Across donors, most TCR sequences were observed very rarely, whereas some public TCRs were present in many individuals. The 87-base-pair reads could not distinguish some IMGT-functional V segments, including TRBV6-2 and TRBV6-3, so those segments were excluded. The authors suggested that the approach could potentially be extended to other disease states and immunological phenotypes. Strong co-occurrence of HLA alleles, especially DR and DQ, made assigning TCR associations to individual alleles difficult. In this cohort, only TCR beta chains were sequenced, and detectable features were limited by the absence of alpha or paired-chain data. In vitro tests confirmed that a few of the cytomegalovirus-associated TCR beta chains recognize cytomegalovirus antigens. In a later analysis, 16,951 TCR beta sequences were associated with specific HLA alleles at a false discovery rate of 0.05. The classifier was reported to diagnose cytomegalovirus status with high specificity and sensitivity in both the original and validation cohorts. The study gave a list of more than 150 TCR beta chains associated with cytomegalovirus. According to a later analysis, most CMV-associated TCR beta chains appeared to be HLA-restricted, and the HLA associations seemed to be driven largely by CMV exposure.

The library came from the immunoSEQ multiplex PCR assay. For the multiplex PCR, a mixture combining 60 forward primers for TCR Vbeta segments and 13 reverse primers for TCR Jbeta segments was used. The CDR3 region of rearranged TCR beta genes was amplified from genomic DNA by a multiplex PCR assay. The Illumina HiSeq System was used to sequence the amplified TCR beta libraries as 87-base-pair reads. Regarding the original processing steps: In a later analysis, tens of millions of unique TCR beta chains were counted across the 500 to 850 repertoires, and around 10 million of these chains were shared by at least two donors. To remove PCR and sequencing errors, raw reads were error-corrected and collapsed into unique sequences using a nearest-neighbor algorithm that merged closely related sequences. To assign V, D and J gene segments, CDR3 sequences were aligned to IMGT reference sequences. For a sequence to be retained, at least a six-nucleotide match to both a V gene segment and a J gene segment was required. A rearrangement was called productive if the CDR3 had no stop codons and remained in frame with V and J, and every other rearrangement was called non-productive. CDR3 was defined by IMGT convention, running from the second conserved V-encoded cysteine to the conserved J-encoded phenylalanine. In an earlier analysis of roughly 610 of the donors, sequences lacking an unambiguous match to a single V gene segment were excluded. In an earlier analysis of several hundred of the donors, V segments were called functional above 56.7% productive rearrangements and were called segregating when the between-donor standard deviation exceeded 5%. To diagnose cytomegalovirus status from the catalog of TCR beta chain sequences, a statistical classification framework was built. V and J gene assignment, in a later analysis, came from comparing TCR nucleotide sequences with IMGT/GENE-DB human TR gene sequences. The TCRdist pipeline was used in a later analysis to assign CDR3 sequences and most-parsimonious VDJ recombination scenarios. In a later analysis, each TCR beta chain was defined by its CDR3 amino acid sequence together with its V-gene family, and reads lacking a unique V-gene family were excluded. In a later analysis, 550 to 650 highly shared, low-generation-probability nucleotide sequences were removed to address suspected cross-contamination and a sequencing artifact. A later analysis calculated a clonal expansion index for each public chain from normalized within-repertoire ranks of inferred template counts. Generation probabilities in a later analysis came from a VDJ recombination model fitted to out-of-frame rearrangements, and those results were checked against IGoR. In a later analysis, TCR-TCR, TCR-HLA and TCR-CMV co-occurrence was scored with hypergeometric tests, and a repertoire-size bias correction was applied to TCR pairs. False discovery rates were estimated in a later analysis by permuting HLA or CMV assignments 20 times. In a later analysis, co-occurring TCRs were grouped with DBSCAN, and TCRdist sequence similarity was added when clustering was performed within HLA-allele-positive subsets. Repertoires with fewer than 30,000 or more than 120,000 public chains, plus five repertoires with anomalous nucleotide sharing, were excluded from co-occurrence clustering. The table was pulled from immuneACCESS by TCRdb, which kept in-frame rearrangements only. Such tables lose some clones; where checked, under half of the loss comes from unresolved V genes, and the rest has no known cause. V and J calls and clone size are copied from that table; D and trimming were computed from the DNA. This sample holds 100,000 to 150,000 clones; roughly 74% were observed only once. The ten largest account for 3.5% to 5% of the sample.

The cohort was made up of 500 to 800 healthy bone marrow donors. At the time of sampling, every cohort member was nominally healthy, though immune exposures that went unrecorded were likely present. The donor tested CMV seropositive and was one of the 289 seropositive cohort members. A peripheral blood sample was provided by each donor, and peripheral blood mononuclear cells were used for TCR beta sequencing. Genomic DNA was extracted from the blood cell samples with the Qiagen DNeasy Blood Extraction Kit. This receptor was identified in a woman aged 45 to 65 in good health and CMV-seropositive. Input material: PBMCs. The sequence is built from TRBV14 and TRBJ2-3, with a weak D call of TRBD1 (5 bases match). The bases read TGTGCCAGCAGCCAAGAGGTTTCAGGGTTCCTCACAGATACGCAGTATTTT. Its product reads: CASSQEVSGFLTDTQYF.